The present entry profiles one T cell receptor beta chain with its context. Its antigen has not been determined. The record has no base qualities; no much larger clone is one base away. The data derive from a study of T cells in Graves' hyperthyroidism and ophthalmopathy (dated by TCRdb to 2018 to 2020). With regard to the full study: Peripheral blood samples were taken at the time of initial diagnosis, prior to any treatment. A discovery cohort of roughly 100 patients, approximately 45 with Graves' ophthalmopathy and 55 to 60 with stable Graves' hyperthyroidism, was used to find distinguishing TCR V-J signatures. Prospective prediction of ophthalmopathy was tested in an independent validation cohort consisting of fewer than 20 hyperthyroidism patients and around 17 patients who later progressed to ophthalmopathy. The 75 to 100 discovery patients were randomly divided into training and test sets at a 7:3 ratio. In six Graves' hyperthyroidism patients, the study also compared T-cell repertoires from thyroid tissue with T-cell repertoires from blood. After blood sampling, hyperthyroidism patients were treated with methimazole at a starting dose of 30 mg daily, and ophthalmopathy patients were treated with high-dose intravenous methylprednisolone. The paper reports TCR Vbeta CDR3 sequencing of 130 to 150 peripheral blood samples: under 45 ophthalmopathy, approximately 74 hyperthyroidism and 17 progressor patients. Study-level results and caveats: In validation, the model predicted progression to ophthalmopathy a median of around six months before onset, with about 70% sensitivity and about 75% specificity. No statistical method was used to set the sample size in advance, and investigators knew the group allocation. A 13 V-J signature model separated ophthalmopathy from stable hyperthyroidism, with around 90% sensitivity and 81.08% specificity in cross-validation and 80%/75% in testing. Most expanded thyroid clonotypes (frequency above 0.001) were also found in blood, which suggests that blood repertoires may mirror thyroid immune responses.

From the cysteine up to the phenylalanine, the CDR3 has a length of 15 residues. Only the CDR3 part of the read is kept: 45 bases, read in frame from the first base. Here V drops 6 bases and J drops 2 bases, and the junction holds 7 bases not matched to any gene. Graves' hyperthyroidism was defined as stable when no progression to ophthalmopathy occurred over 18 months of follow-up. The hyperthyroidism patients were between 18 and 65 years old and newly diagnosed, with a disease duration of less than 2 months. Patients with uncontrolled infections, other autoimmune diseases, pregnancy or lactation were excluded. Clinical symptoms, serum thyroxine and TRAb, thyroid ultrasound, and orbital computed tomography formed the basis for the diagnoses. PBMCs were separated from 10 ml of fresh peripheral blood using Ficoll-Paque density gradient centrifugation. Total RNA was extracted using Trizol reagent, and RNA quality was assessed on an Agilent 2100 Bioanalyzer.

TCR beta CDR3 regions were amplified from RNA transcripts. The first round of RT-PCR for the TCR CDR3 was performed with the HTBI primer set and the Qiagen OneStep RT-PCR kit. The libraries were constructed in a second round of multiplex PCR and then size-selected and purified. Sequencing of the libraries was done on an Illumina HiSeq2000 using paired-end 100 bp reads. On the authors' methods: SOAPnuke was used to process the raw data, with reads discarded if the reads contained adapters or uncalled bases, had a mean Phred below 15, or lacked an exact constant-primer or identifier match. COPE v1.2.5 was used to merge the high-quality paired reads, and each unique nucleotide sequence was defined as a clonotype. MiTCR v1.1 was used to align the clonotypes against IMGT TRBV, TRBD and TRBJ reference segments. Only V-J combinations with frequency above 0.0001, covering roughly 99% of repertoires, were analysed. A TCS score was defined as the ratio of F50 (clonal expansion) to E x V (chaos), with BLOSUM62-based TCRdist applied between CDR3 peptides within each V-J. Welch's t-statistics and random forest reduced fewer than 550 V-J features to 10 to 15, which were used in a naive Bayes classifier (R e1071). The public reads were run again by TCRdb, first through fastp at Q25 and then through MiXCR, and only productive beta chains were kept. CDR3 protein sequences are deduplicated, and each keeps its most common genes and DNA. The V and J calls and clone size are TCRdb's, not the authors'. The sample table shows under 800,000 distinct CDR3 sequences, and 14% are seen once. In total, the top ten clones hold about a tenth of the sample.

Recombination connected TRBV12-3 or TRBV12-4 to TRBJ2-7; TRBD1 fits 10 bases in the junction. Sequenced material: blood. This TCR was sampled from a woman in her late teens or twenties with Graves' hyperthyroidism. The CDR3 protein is CASRPRTGGAYEQYF. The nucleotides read TGTGCCAGCAGGCCCCGGACAGGGGGGGCCTACGAGCAGTACTTC.